This T cell receptor beta chain was sequenced for a study of cytomegalovirus exposure and HLA in healthy donors. The PCR had 60 Vbeta and 13 Jbeta primers. Sequencing was performed with immunoSEQ multiplex PCR; in TCRdb, only in-frame clones are kept and a portion is missing. Of 95,000 to 130,000 clones in the sample, 55% to 65% were seen once. This clone was observed a single time. No antigen is known for it. This CDR3 is 14 amino acids long. Trimming stripped 5 bases from V and 6 bases from J, with 17 bases between. Germline CDR1 reads MNHEY; CDR2 reads SMNVEV (reference sequence). Whole-study findings and limits: Among CMV-associated TCR beta chains, most appeared HLA-restricted in a later analysis.

The TCR was taken from a woman aged 40 to 55 in good health and CMV-seropositive. This chain joins TRBV27 and TRBJ2-7; D may be TRBD2 (5 bases). What was sequenced was PBMCs. DNA of the CDR3: TGTGCCAGCAGTGGGAGTAGTCGCGCGGCCGAGCAGTACTTC. Residues: CASSGSSRAAEQYF.